Below are 17 T cell receptor beta chains sequenced from a single sample in a study of T and B cells in COVID-19 patients. Multiplex PCR with BIOMED2 TRB-A/B primer pools amplified TRB rearrangements. Each CDR3 protein is one row after TCRdb ran MiXCR on the multiplex PCR reads. The top ten hold 2.5% to 3% of the sample, which has 22,000 or so distinct CDR3 sequences, 25% to 30% seen once. Each TRB amplification used roughly 220-550 ng of genomic DNA from blood. The sequenced sample consisted of blood. Receptors originate from a human donor who had recovered from COVID-19.

The chain is built from TRBV20-1 and TRBJ1-3; no definite D call. This CDR3 has 13 amino acids. Germline values: CDR1 DFQATT, CDR2 SNEGSKA (reference sequence). V dropped 5 bases and J dropped 8 bases, with 16 bases sitting between them. This chain's CDR3 is CSAPRPSKDTIYF. The CDR3 coding sequence is TGCAGTGCTCCCCGGCCCAGCAAGGACACCATATATTTT.

The chain has TRBV18 and TRBJ2-7; tentative D call: TRBD2 (5 bases). The V end was cut by 5 bases, the J end by 4 bases, with 18 bases between. The germline gives CDR1 KGHSH, CDR2 LQKENI. CDR3 length: 15 residues. The CDR3 DNA reads as TGTGCCAGCTCAGGGCAGGAGGCAACCTTTTACGAGCAGTACTTC. Translated, it gives CASSGQEATFYEQYF.

This clonotype was seen a few times. J is TRBJ2-7 and V is TRBV5-5; 7 positions agree with TRBD2. The CDR3 covers 15 residues. V gave up 4 bases and J gave up 1 base; unmatched junction bases: 8. CDR1 is SGHKS and CDR2 is YYEKEE in the germline V gene (reference sequence). The CDR3 region has the DNA TGTGCCAGCAGCCATCCCGGGGGGACTTCCTACGAGCAGTACTTC. It yields the protein CASSHPGGTSYEQYF.

This clonotype was found many times. The chain links TRBV5-5 to TRBJ2-2; 9 nucleotides line up with TRBD1. Germline CDR1 is SGHKS and CDR2 is YYEKEE (reference sequence). The CDR3 consists of 16 residues. Trimming at V came to 4 bases and at J to 3 bases, leaving 7 bases not matched to a gene. CDR3 sequence reads: CASSGRQGGDTGELFF. The DNA of the CDR3 is TGTGCCAGCAGCGGGCGACAGGGGGGGGACACCGGGGAGCTGTTTTTT.

This clonotype was picked up a small number of times. The CDR3 DNA follows: TGTGCCAGCAGTTACTCGTTGGCAGGGAATTCACCCCTCCACTTT. Translating it yields CASSYSLAGNSPLHF. The chain employs TRBV6-5 and TRBJ1-6, with D tentatively TRBD1 (5 bases). V shed 0 bases and J shed 7 bases, with 10 bases lying between them. This CDR3 is built from 15 residues. The germline V gene has CDR1 MNHEY and CDR2 SVGAGI.

The J gene is TRBJ1-6, the V gene TRBV10-3, with a tentative D call TRBD1 (5 bases). The CDR3 consists of 14 residues. Germline V gene data show CDR1 as ENHRY and CDR2 as SYGVKD. The V gene lost 6 bases and the J gene lost 11 bases, with 17 bases spanning the gap. The CDR3 loop is CAIRGDGNNTPLHF. The CDR3 DNA follows: TGTGCCATCAGGGGGGACGGAAACAATACACCCCTCCACTTT.

By proportion, this clonotype is medium-sized. The rearrangement links TRBV29-1 to TRBJ2-5, with TRBD1 identical over 11 bases. Germline V gene sequence: CDR1 SQVTM, CDR2 ANQGSEA. V lost 4 bases and J lost 5; bases outside the gene matches: 6. CDR3 size: 14 residues. The CDR3 loop is CSVGGTGGWETQYF. The CDR3 coding sequence is TGCAGCGTTGGGGGGACAGGGGGATGGGAGACCCAGTACTTC. Combining the CDR3 with reference TRBV29-1 and TRBJ2-5 gives the whole variable domain SAVISQKPSRDICQRGTSLTIQCQVDSQVTMMFWYRQQPGQSLTLIATANQGSEATYESGFVIDKFPISRPNLTFSTLTVSNMSPEDSSIYLCSVGGTGGWETQYFGPGTRLLVL.

This clonotype has only a few counts. V usage is TRBV30 and J usage is TRBJ2-7; no clear D gene. V lost 4 bases, J lost 3 bases, and 10 bases lay in between. CDR1 is GTSNPN, CDR2 SVGIG, per germline (reference sequence). The CDR3 sequence is 12 residues long. As DNA, the CDR3 is TGTGCCTGGACCTCGAGTCACTACGAGCAGTACTTC. Protein sequence: CAWTSSHYEQYF.

Only one count was recorded for this clonotype. This may be a read error, as it is one base from a much larger clone. Because the CDR3's place on the DNA is in doubt, the DNA is left out and the CDR3 is given as listed by TCRdb. This chain connects TRBV7-5 to TRBJ2-2; the table's TRBD2 call for D was not verified on the DNA. TRBV7-5 is classified as a pseudogene. The CDR3 is 19 amino acids in total, end residues counted. This chain's CDR3 is CISVSEAPSGGPNTGELFF.

This clonotype was detected only once. The junction and the germline gene differ at one end; a read error may be behind it. The chain combines TRBV5-6 with TRBJ2-1; the D gene could be TRBD1 or TRBD2 (5 bases each). This CDR3 contains 14 residues. CDR1 and CDR2 (germline): SGHDT, YYEEEE. CDR3 in amino acids: CASSPGPPTNEQFF. Here the CDR3 DNA reads TGCGCCAGCAGCCCGGGACCGCCCACCAATGAGCAGTTCTTC. The complete variable domain, with remaining parts taken from reference TRBV5-6 and TRBJ2-1, reads DAGVTQSPTHLIKTRGQQVTLRCSPKSGHDTVSWYQQALGQGPQFIFQYYEEEERQRGNFPDRFSGHQFPNYSSELNVNALLLGDSALYLCASSPGPPTNEQFFGPGTRLTVL.

Many counts were recorded for this clonotype. V and J are TRBV6-5 and TRBJ1-6, with a possible D match to TRBD1 (5 bases). The germline V gene has CDR1 MNHEY and CDR2 SVGAGI. V lost 4 bases and J 10 bases, leaving 14 bases between the germline ends. The CDR3 is 14 amino acids. The CDR3 DNA reads as TGTGCCAGCAGTTCGGCAGGGAGGAGGTCACCCCTCCACTTT. Translation gives CASSSAGRRSPLHF.

The chain links TRBV30 to TRBJ2-5; the D is unclear. The CDR3 spans 16 residues. The germline V gene has CDR1 GTSNPN and CDR2 SVGIG (reference sequence). V lost 0 bases to trimming and J lost 4 bases, with 18 bases between them. CDR3 loop: CAWSVQERWLIETQYF. The CDR3 DNA reads as TGTGCCTGGAGTGTACAAGAAAGGTGGTTGATAGAGACCCAGTACTTC.

The V call is TRBV20-1, the J call TRBJ2-1; 9 bases line up with TRBD2. The CDR3 has 15 residues. V lost 5 bases to trimming and J lost 0 bases; unmatched junction nucleotides: 5. CDR1 is DFQATT, CDR2 SNEGSKA, per germline (reference sequence). CDR3 bases: TGCAGTGCTCAGCGGGGGGAAAGCTCCTACAATGAGCAGTTCTTC. Its translation is CSAQRGESSYNEQFF.

This clonotype was observed a few times. The chain links TRBV10-1 to TRBJ2-3; 8 bases agree with TRBD2. The CDR3 sequence is 15 residues long. V gave up 0 bases and J gave up 6 bases; unmatched junction bases: 5. Germline values: CDR1 WNHNN, CDR2 SYGVQD (reference sequence). In DNA form, the CDR3 reads TGCGCCAGCAGTGAGTCGGCTAGCGGGCGGGATACGCAGTATTTT. Amino acids: CASSESASGRDTQYF.

In this sample, this clonotype turned up a few times. This rearrangement joins TRBV10-3 to TRBJ2-7; D possibly uses TRBD1 or TRBD2 (7 bases each). Germline assignment: CDR1 ENHRY and CDR2 SYGVKD. V gave up 3 bases and J gave up 6 bases, with 15 bases separating them. The CDR3 length is 14 residues. Here the CDR3 reads CAISEGQGEGEQYF. Written as DNA, the CDR3 is TGTGCCATCAGTGAAGGGCAGGGGGAGGGCGAGCAGTACTTC.

J is TRBJ2-1 and V is TRBV6-1; TRBD2 might be the D (6 bases). The CDR3 extends over 14 amino acids. With 3 bases removed from V and 4 bases from J, the gap between germline ends came to 10 bases. Germline CDR1 is MNHNS and CDR2 is SASEGT. In nucleotides, the CDR3 is TGTGCCAGCAGTGAGACGGGAGAATACAATGAGCAGTTCTTC. It yields the protein CASSETGEYNEQFF.

The chain recombines TRBV10-3 with TRBJ2-2; 9 positions agree with TRBD1. The V gene's germline CDR1 is ENHRY and CDR2 SYGVKD. CDR3 length equals 15 residues. V was pared by 0 bases and J by 5 bases, with 1 base of the junction left unmatched. Written as DNA, the CDR3 is TGTGCCATCAGTGAGTCAGGACAGGGGACCGGGGAGCTGTTTTTT. It encodes CAISESGQGTGELFF.